This entry lists 8 T cell receptor beta chains sequenced from one sample in a study of blood T cells in healthy people across ages. Next came a second PCR, run for about 6 to 11 cycles, which used a sample-barcoded 5' primer along with a J-beta primer mix. TCRdb reprocessed the 5' RACE reads with MiXCR, giving one entry per CDR3 protein. This sample carries over 1,300,000 distinct CDR3 sequences, 59% of them seen once, and the ten largest clones take 5% to 7%. The sample was blood. These receptors came from a man aged 18 to 30 in good health.

The table lists this clonotype with a few counts. CDR3 residues: CASSPRTGYYNEQFF. CDR3 nucleotide sequence: TGTGCCAGCAGCCCAAGGACAGGTTACTACAATGAGCAGTTCTTC. V gene TRBV7-9 combines with J gene TRBJ2-1; TRBD1 matches at 7 bases. Germline trimming cut 5 bases from V and 3 bases from J; bases unmatched to any gene: 7. The CDR3 sequence is 15 residues long. The germline V gene has CDR1 SEHNR and CDR2 FQNEAQ (reference sequence).

J is TRBJ2-3 and V is TRBV6-6; D might be TRBD1 or TRBD2, each matching 5 bases. The ends were cut back, 2 bases at V and 3 bases at J, with 12 bases in the middle. The V gene's germline CDR1 is MNHNY and CDR2 SVGAGI (reference sequence). This CDR3 is built from 15 residues. The DNA for the CDR3 is TGTGCCAGCAGTTACGGGGGACCCGCTACAGATACGCAGTATTTT. This encodes CASSYGGPATDTQYF.

The chain employs TRBV20-1 and TRBJ2-1; 10 positions agree with TRBD2. CDR3 length: 17 residues. Losses at the gene ends were 3 bases for V and 6 bases for J; bases not matched to a gene: 14. CDR1 is DFQATT, CDR2 SNEGSKA, per germline (reference sequence). The CDR3 spells CSASELAGFTGGNEQFF. The CDR3 nucleotides are TGCAGTGCTAGTGAACTAGCGGGGTTCACGGGGGGCAATGAGCAGTTCTTC.

This clonotype was recorded only once. The rearrangement uses TRBV29-1 and TRBJ2-4; 7 bases line up with TRBD2. The end of the DNA is better explained by TRBJ2-7, so the J call may be wrong. Germline values: CDR1 SQVTM, CDR2 ANQGSEA. CDR3 size: 14 residues. The CDR3 DNA is TGCAGCGTTATCGACCGGGACTATAGACACGAGCAGTACTTC. The encoded protein is CSVIDRDYRHEQYF.

The genes are TRBV6-2 or TRBV6-3 and TRBJ2-7; D perhaps matches TRBD2 (5 bases). This CDR3 is built from 16 residues. The V gene's germline CDR1 is MNHEY and CDR2 SVGEGT. Trimming left V 5 bases short and J 2 bases short, with 19 bases between. CDR3 amino acids: CASSVTGFYVTYEQYF. CDR3 in DNA: TGTGCCAGCAGTGTAACGGGATTCTACGTGACCTACGAGCAGTACTTC.

A few counts support this clonotype. The chain couples TRBV12-3 or TRBV12-4 to TRBJ2-3; D unresolved. The germline V and J ends were trimmed by 7 bases and 4 bases, with 21 bases remaining between them. This CDR3 spans 16 amino acids. In nucleotides, the CDR3 is TGTGCCAGCAACACACATACTTGGTATCTCCCAGATACGCAGTATTTT. Translation gives CASNTHTWYLPDTQYF.

This chain joins TRBV29-1 and TRBJ1-2; 7 bases fit TRBD1. The CDR3 covers 13 residues. The V gene end was trimmed by 2 bases and the J gene end by 4 bases; junction bases not matched to a gene: 4. CDR1 and CDR2 from the germline V gene are SQVTM and ANQGSEA. The CDR3 nucleotides read TGCAGCGTTGAAAGGGGGCAGGGCTATGGCTACACCTTC. Amino acids: CSVERGQGYGYTF.

This clonotype has more than one count but fewer than ten. The V gene is TRBV4-1, the J gene TRBJ1-5; D remains unclear. Germline V gene sequence: CDR1 MGHRA, CDR2 YSYEKL. Trimming removed 0 bases from V and 0 bases from J, with 15 bases in between. The CDR3 sequence is 18 residues long. The CDR3 sequence: CASSQDPLGTYSNQPQHF. CDR3 nucleotide sequence: TGCGCCAGCAGCCAAGATCCCCTAGGAACATATAGCAATCAGCCCCAGCATTTT.